The 30 T cell receptor beta chains below were found in one sample sequenced in a study of T cell responses to AZD1222 COVID-19 vaccine. The data were produced by immunoSEQ multiplex PCR, yet TCRdb's version contains in-frame clones alone and is incomplete. The table lists around 99,000 clones, more than 75% of them singletons. The sample was peripheral blood, taken 28 days after the second AZD1222 dose. These receptors were obtained from an adult who received the AZD1222 COVID-19 vaccine.

This sequence joins TRBV6-2 or TRBV6-3 and TRBJ2-3; TRBD2 aligns across 13 bases. CDR3 size: 15 residues. The V segment lost 5 bases and the J segment 7 bases; nucleotides outside the gene matches: 6. Germline-derived CDR1 and CDR2 are MNHEY and SVGEGT. The CDR3 reads CASSPTSGGSNTQYF. For the CDR3, the DNA is TGTGCCAGCAGTCCGACTAGCGGGGGGAGCAATACGCAGTATTTT.

The gene calls are TRBV7-3 and TRBJ2-3; tentatively, D is TRBD1 (6 bases). The germline V gene has CDR1 SGHTA and CDR2 FQGTGA. Trimming removed 5 bases from V and 5 bases from J, with 17 bases in between. This CDR3 comprises 15 residues. The CDR3 DNA is TGTGCCAGCAGCCCAGGGGCCCTTATAATAGATACGCAGTATTTT. Translating it yields CASSPGALIIDTQYF.

V and J are TRBV15 and TRBJ2-1; tentative D call: TRBD2 (6 bases). V was clipped by 6 bases and J by 6 bases, with 15 bases between them. The CDR3 is 14 amino acids. Germline-derived CDR1 and CDR2 are LNHNV and YYDKDF (reference sequence). The CDR3 nucleotides read TGTGCCACCAGTCCTCCGGGACTGGCCAATGAGCAGTTCTTC. Amino acids: CATSPPGLANEQFF.

The chain joins TRBV6-5 to TRBJ1-2, with a weak D call TRBD1 (5 bases). The CDR3 runs 13 residues. Germline V CDR1 and CDR2: MNHEY, SVGAGI. Deletions cut 5 bases from V and 6 bases from J, with 13 bases between. The CDR3 DNA reads as TGTGCCAGCAGTACCCCCCCAGGGCATGGCTACACCTTC. Translating it yields CASSTPPGHGYTF.

The chain employs TRBV30 and TRBJ1-3; D is uncertain. CDR3 length: 15 amino acids. Germline V gene data show CDR1 as GTSNPN and CDR2 as SVGIG (reference sequence). The V gene lost 1 base and the J gene lost 0 bases, with 10 bases spanning the gap. The CDR3 here is CAWSDLRHSGNTIYF. The CDR3 coding sequence is TGTGCCTGGAGTGATCTCCGGCACTCTGGAAACACCATATATTTT. Together with reference TRBV30 and TRBJ1-3, the CDR3 gives the full variable domain: SQTIHQWPATLVQPVGSPLSLECTVEGTSNPNLYWYRQAAGRGLQLLFYSVGIGQISSEVPQNLSASRPQDRQFILSSKKLLLSDSGFYLCAWSDLRHSGNTIYFGEGSWLTVV.

This clone was recorded only once. The V call is TRBV19, the J call TRBJ2-2, with D tentatively TRBD2 (5 bases). The CDR3 is made up of 16 amino acids. The V gene lost 7 bases and the J gene lost 1 base, with 16 bases spanning the gap. Germline loops: CDR1 LNHDA, CDR2 SQIVND (reference sequence). The CDR3: CASKRWGEGNTGELFF. In nucleotides, the CDR3 is TGTGCCAGTAAGAGGTGGGGTGAGGGGAACACCGGGGAGCTGTTTTTT.

CDR3 bases: TGCGCCAGCAGAAACGGACAGGGTCCCTACGAGCAGTACTTC. Translation gives CASRNGQGPYEQYF. The V gene is TRBV5-1, the J gene TRBJ2-7, with 8 bases that match TRBD1. The ends lost 5 bases at V and 2 bases at J; junction bases unmatched: 6. This CDR3 has 14 residues. Germline V CDR1 and CDR2: SGHRS, YFSETQ. The full variable domain, completed using reference TRBV5-1 and TRBJ2-7, is KAGVTQTPRYLIKTRGQQVTLSCSPISGHRSVSWYQQTPGQGLQFLFEYFSETQRNKGNFPGRFSGRQFSNSRSEMNVSTLELGDSALYLCASRNGQGPYEQYFGPGTRLTVT.

About this clone: Its ends do not fully match the called genes, so a read error is possible. This rearrangement joins TRBV6-5 to TRBJ2-1, with D hard to call. Looked up from germline, CDR1 is MNHEY and CDR2 is SVGAGI. This CDR3 has 14 amino acids. CDR3 in amino acids: CASRYQASYNEQFF. The CDR3 nucleotides are TGTGCCAGCCGTTATCAGGCCTCCTACAATGAGCAGTTCTTC.

The CDR3: CASSWDRDNEKLFF. The DNA of the CDR3 is TGCGCCAGCAGCTGGGACAGGGATAATGAAAAACTGTTTTTT. The chain has TRBV5-1 and TRBJ1-4; 9 bases agree with TRBD1. The CDR3 has 14 amino acids. Germline V gene lookup returns CDR1 SGHRS and CDR2 YFSETQ. Trimming removed 3 bases from V and 4 bases from J; junction bases left unmatched: 1. The complete variable domain, with remaining parts taken from reference TRBV5-1 and TRBJ1-4, reads KAGVTQTPRYLIKTRGQQVTLSCSPISGHRSVSWYQQTPGQGLQFLFEYFSETQRNKGNFPGRFSGRQFSNSRSEMNVSTLELGDSALYLCASSWDRDNEKLFFGSGTQLSVL.

This chain links TRBV18 with TRBJ1-3; the D is unclear. This CDR3 region has 14 residues. The V and J ends lost 2 bases and 0 bases respectively, with 5 bases between them. Germline V CDR1 and CDR2: KGHSH, LQKENI. In DNA form, the CDR3 reads TGTGCCAGCTCACCAGGTACCTCTGGAAACACCATATATTTT. This gives the protein CASSPGTSGNTIYF. The full variable domain, in which reference TRBV18 and TRBJ1-3 provide the parts outside the CDR3, is NAGVMQNPRHLVRRRGQEARLRCSPMKGHSHVYWYRQLPEEGLKFMVYLQKENIIDESGMPKERFSAEFPKEGPSILRIQQVVRGDSAAYFCASSPGTSGNTIYFGEGSWLTVV.

J is TRBJ1-5 and V is TRBV4-2; D is uncertain. The germline V gene has CDR1 LGHNA and CDR2 YNFKEQ. The CDR3 length is 15 residues. Trimming took 0 bases from V and 4 from J, leaving 10 bases between them. This CDR3 is CASSQDRGLNQPQHF. The CDR3 region has the DNA TGTGCCAGCAGCCAAGACCGGGGATTGAATCAGCCCCAGCATTTT.

The chain couples TRBV5-1 to TRBJ2-2, with D perhaps TRBD1 or TRBD2 (7 bases each). The length of the CDR3 is 15 residues. Looked up from germline, CDR1 is SGHRS and CDR2 is YFSETQ. Deletions cut 3 bases from V and 5 bases from J, with 14 bases between. CDR3 nucleotide sequence: TGCGCCAGCAGCTCCCCCCAGGGGGGGACCGGGGAGCTGTTTTTT. This sequence encodes CASSSPQGGTGELFF.

This clone was detected only a few times. The chain carries TRBV6-2 or TRBV6-3 and TRBJ1-2, with 7 bases fitting TRBD1. Per the germline V gene, CDR1 is MNHEY and CDR2 is SVGEGT. This CDR3 is built from 16 residues. Losses at the gene ends were 5 bases for V and 7 bases for J; bases not matched to a gene: 16. CDR3 region: CASSPWGTADISGYTF. CDR3 bases: TGTGCCAGCAGTCCCTGGGGGACAGCAGATATAAGTGGCTACACCTTC.

V and J are TRBV7-8 and TRBJ1-5; 7 nucleotides align to TRBD1. The CDR3 is 15 residues long. In germline, CDR1 is SGHVS, CDR2 FQNEAQ. V was pared by 3 bases and J by 4 bases, with 6 bases of the junction left unmatched. The CDR3 region has the DNA TGTGCCAGCAGCTTCTGGTCGACAGGGAATCAGCCCCAGCATTTT. Translated, it gives CASSFWSTGNQPQHF.

The chain recombines TRBV5-1 with TRBJ2-3; 12 bases are shared with TRBD2. The CDR3 consists of 14 residues. In germline, CDR1 is SGHRS, CDR2 YFSETQ. J gave up 7 bases and V 4 bases, and 4 bases lay outside the gene matches. Here the CDR3 reads CASSPGLAGNTQYF. CDR3 DNA sequence: TGCGCCAGCAGCCCAGGACTAGCGGGAAATACGCAGTATTTT.

V is TRBV3-1 (or the pseudogene TRBV3-2) and J is TRBJ1-1, with a weak D call TRBD1 (5 bases). The CDR3 extends over 14 amino acids. Germline-derived CDR1 and CDR2 are LGHDT and YNNKEL (reference sequence). V shed 1 base and J shed 4 bases, with 10 bases lying between them. CDR3 region: CASSQGGGSTEAFF. Here the CDR3 DNA reads TGTGCCAGCAGCCAAGGGGGGGGAAGCACTGAAGCTTTCTTT.

The table lists this clone with a count of one. The rearrangement links TRBV5-1 to TRBJ2-1; D gene unclear. CDR3 size: 15 residues. Germline V gene lookup returns CDR1 SGHRS and CDR2 YFSETQ. Trimming pared 2 bases from V and 6 bases from J, leaving 15 bases between. The CDR3 protein is CASSFGDVRRNEQFF. For the CDR3, the DNA is TGCGCCAGCAGCTTTGGAGACGTGAGACGCAATGAGCAGTTCTTC.

The CDR3 sequence: CASSPPDRDSEQPQHF. The CDR3 nucleotides read TGTGCCAGCAGTCCCCCCGACAGGGATTCAGAGCAGCCCCAGCATTTT. The chain carries TRBV28 and TRBJ1-5, with 7 nucleotides matching TRBD1. Trimming cost V 5 bases and J 7 bases; bases outside gene matches: 14. This CDR3 has 16 amino acids. In germline, CDR1 is MDHEN, CDR2 SYDVKM.

This clone was found once. J is TRBJ2-7 and V is TRBV6-5; possibly TRBD2 for D (5 bases). In germline, CDR1 is MNHEY, CDR2 SVGAGI. The CDR3 consists of 15 residues. The V end was cut by 0 bases, the J end by 11 bases, with 20 bases between. As DNA, the CDR3 is TGTGCCAGCAGTTACTCGACGGACCCTCGGGGTAGTAAGTACTTC. It yields the protein CASSYSTDPRGSKYF.

The chain employs TRBV4-1 and TRBJ2-1, with D possibly TRBD1 on 6 matching bases. The CDR3 loop spans 14 amino acids. V dropped 4 bases and J dropped 5 bases, with 12 bases sitting between them. Germline-derived CDR1 and CDR2 are MGHRA and YSYEKL. The chain's CDR3 is CASSPGTTHNEQFF. The CDR3 DNA is TGCGCCAGCAGCCCTGGGACAACTCACAATGAGCAGTTCTTC.

The rearrangement uses TRBV11-2 and TRBJ2-1; D unclear. Germline CDR1 reads SGHAT; CDR2 reads FQNNGV. The CDR3 totals 13 residues. The ends were cut back, 5 bases at V and 8 bases at J, with 13 bases in the middle. This chain's CDR3 is CASSPPAVYEQFF. In DNA, the CDR3 is TGTGCCAGCAGCCCCCCCGCAGTTTATGAGCAGTTCTTC. The full variable domain, rest sourced from reference TRBV11-2 and TRBJ2-1, is EAGVAQSPRYKIIEKRQSVAFWCNPISGHATLYWYQQILGQGPKLLIQFQNNGVVDDSQLPKDRFSAERLKGVDSTLKIQPAKLEDSAVYLCASSPPAVYEQFFGPGTRLTVL.

The chain carries TRBV5-1 and TRBJ2-1; 8 bases agree with TRBD1. The CDR3 extends over 18 amino acids. V lost 6 bases and J lost 1; bases outside the gene matches: 15. Germline assignment: CDR1 SGHRS and CDR2 YFSETQ. CDR3 residues: CASTLRSGTGVSYNEQFF. The CDR3 nucleotides read TGCGCCAGCACCCTCCGTTCCGGGACAGGTGTTTCCTACAATGAGCAGTTCTTC.

V usage is TRBV2 and J usage is TRBJ2-7; D may match TRBD1 or TRBD2 (5 bases each). The CDR3 runs 13 residues. Germline-derived CDR1 and CDR2 are SNHLY and FYNNEI. V lost 6 bases, J lost 3 bases, and 12 bases lay in between. The CDR3 is CASSPGTGYEQYF. As DNA, the CDR3 is TGTGCCAGCAGCCCCGGGACGGGCTACGAGCAGTACTTC.

The chain carries TRBV6-1 and TRBJ2-3, with D perhaps matching TRBD2 (6 bases). V was trimmed by 3 bases and J by 2 bases, leaving 15 bases between them. Germline V gene sequence: CDR1 MNHNS, CDR2 SASEGT. CDR3 length: 16 residues. The CDR3 DNA reads as TGTGCCAGCAGTGACCCCTCCGGGGGACTCACAGATACGCAGTATTTT. Protein product: CASSDPSGGLTDTQYF.

V is TRBV11-2 and J is TRBJ1-6; D ambiguous. V was trimmed by 3 bases and J by 7 bases, leaving 10 bases between them. Germline V lookup: CDR1 SGHAT, CDR2 FQNNGV. The CDR3 contains 14 residues. The CDR3 nucleotides read TGTGCCAGCAGCTTTCTCCTGGGGAATTCACCCCTCCACTTT. Residues: CASSFLLGNSPLHF.

The V call is TRBV4-1, the J call TRBJ1-4, with 7 bases fitting TRBD1. CDR1 is MGHRA and CDR2 is YSYEKL in the germline V gene. V trimming: 4 bases; J trimming: 4 bases; junction bases outside the gene matches: 9. This CDR3 comprises 16 residues. CDR3 nucleotides: TGCGCCAGCAGCCCTAACCGGGACAGAGTTAATGAAAAACTGTTTTTT. It is translated as CASSPNRDRVNEKLFF.

The CDR3 is CASSLGGLKGYTF. DNA for the CDR3: TGTGCCAGCAGCTTGGGGGGGCTCAAGGGCTACACCTTC. The V call is TRBV27, the J call TRBJ1-2, with a possible D match to TRBD1 (6 bases). Per germline, CDR1 MNHEY and CDR2 SMNVEV (reference sequence). With 6 bases removed from V and 8 bases from J, the gap between germline ends came to 16 bases. The CDR3 is made up of 13 amino acids.

The chain joins TRBV30 to TRBJ1-1, with a weak D call TRBD1 (5 bases). The CDR3 length is 12 residues. Germline CDR1 reads GTSNPN; CDR2 reads SVGIG (reference sequence). Here the CDR3 reads CAARVMNTEAFF. The CDR3 coding sequence is TGTGCTGCCAGGGTAATGAACACTGAAGCTTTCTTT.

The chain uses TRBV14 and TRBJ2-1; possibly TRBD2 for D (6 bases). CDR1 is SGHDN, CDR2 FVKESK, per germline. Trimming took 3 bases from V and 2 from J, leaving 14 bases between them. The CDR3 length is 16 residues. The CDR3 reads CASSHLAPRTYNEQFF. In nucleotides, the CDR3 is TGTGCCAGCAGCCACCTAGCGCCCCGTACCTACAATGAGCAGTTCTTC.

The V call is TRBV30, the J call TRBJ2-7, with 9 bases that match TRBD2. In germline, CDR1 is GTSNPN, CDR2 SVGIG (reference sequence). J lost 2 bases, V lost 2 bases, and 7 bases had no gene match. This CDR3 is built from 15 residues. CDR3 nucleotides: TGTGCCTGGAGTATTAGCGGGGGCTGGGCCTACGAGCAGTACTTC. Translating gives CAWSISGGWAYEQYF.